This TCR beta chain was sequenced in a study of PD-1 blockade in classical Hodgkin lymphoma. Details on this clone: No antigen is known for it.

The time point was: cycle 4 day 1 (C4D1), after 6 weeks of nivolumab. Relapses following autologous stem cell transplantation were seen in all patients, with brentuximab vedotin exposure varying. Best response was recorded as complete response, partial response or progressive disease. Profiling relied on immunoSEQ multiplex PCR, and the TCRdb table lists in-frame clones only, not all of them. The data show about 110,000 clones, with over 85% seen just once and around a fifth held by the top ten. Study-wide results and limits: Nothing has yet pinned down what causes the repertoire differences, possibly disease activity or prior therapy. Newly diagnosed patients reportedly trailed healthy donors in baseline TCR diversity. CD4+ but not CD8+ TCR diversity rose significantly by C4D1.

The CDR3 has 13 amino acids. The germline CDR1 and CDR2 sequences are SGHVS and FQNEAQ. The V gene lost 0 bases and the J gene lost 1 base, with 3 bases spanning the gap. V and J are TRBV7-8 and TRBJ1-1; D gene unclear. The receptor's source is a human donor with classical Hodgkin lymphoma. The sample in question was peripheral blood mononuclear cells (PBMCs), obtained before the fourth cycle of nivolumab. In nucleotides, the CDR3 is TGTGCCAGCAGCTTAGCGCGGAACACTGAAGCTTTCTTT. This translates into CASSLARNTEAFF. The full variable domain, with the rest looked up from reference TRBV7-8 and TRBJ1-1, is GAGVSQSPRYKVAKRGQDVALRCDPISGHVSLFWYQQALGQGPEFLTYFQNEAQLDKSGLPSDRFFAERPEGSVSTLKIQRTQQEDSAVYLCASSLARNTEAFFGQGTRLTVV.